The clone carrying this T cell receptor beta chain was seen just once. The sample comes from a study of sequential checkpoint blockade in melanoma. With V trimmed by 2 bases and J by 3 bases, 9 bases remained unmatched. Per germline, CDR1 MDHEN and CDR2 SYDVKM. The length of the CDR3 is 16 residues. TCRdb keeps only in-frame clones here, not all; method: immunoSEQ multiplex PCR. Of more than 9,500 clones in the sample, just under 85% were seen once. The sample's treatment: randomized to nivolumab then ipilimumab (arm A) or the reverse (arm B). The chain employs TRBV28 and TRBJ1-2; TRBD1 matches at 7 bases. This TCR came from a human donor with melanoma. The sequences come from CD8+ T cells sorted from blood (inferred from file names), collected from a patient given nivolumab and ipilimumab in sequence. The CDR3 coding sequence is TGTGCCAGCAGTTTAAGTCCCAGCCAGGGGGACTATGGCTACACCTTC. Its translation is CASSLSPSQGDYGYTF.